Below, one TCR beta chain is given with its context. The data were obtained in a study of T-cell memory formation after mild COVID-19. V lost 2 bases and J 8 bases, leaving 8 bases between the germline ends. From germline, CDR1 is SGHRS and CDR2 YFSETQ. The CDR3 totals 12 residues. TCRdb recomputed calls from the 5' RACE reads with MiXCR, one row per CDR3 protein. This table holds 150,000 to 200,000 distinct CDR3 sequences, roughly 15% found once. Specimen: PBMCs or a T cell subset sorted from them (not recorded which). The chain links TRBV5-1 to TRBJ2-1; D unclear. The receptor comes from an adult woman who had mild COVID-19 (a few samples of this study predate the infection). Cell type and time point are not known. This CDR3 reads CASSFTLDEQFF. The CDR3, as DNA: TGCGCCAGCAGCTTTACTTTGGATGAGCAGTTCTTC.